The 2 T cell receptor beta chains listed next were all sequenced from one sample in a study of control samples from healthy donors and cancer patients. Only in-frame clones appear in the TCRdb table, and some are missing; sequencing was by immunoSEQ multiplex PCR. The table records about 190,000 clones, roughly nine tenths of them present only once. Material: blood. These receptor sequences come from a man aged 25 to 40 in good health.

The rearrangement uses TRBV7-9 and TRBJ1-2; TRBD1 might be the D (6 bases). Germline assignment: CDR1 SEHNR and CDR2 FQNEAQ (reference sequence). V gave up 3 bases and J gave up 0 bases, with 11 bases separating them. The CDR3 runs to 15 residues. The CDR3 DNA reads TGTGCCAGCAGCTTGGGGGGGCCCCCTAACTATGGCTACACCTTC. This translates into CASSLGGPPNYGYTF.

The chain recombines TRBV27 with TRBJ2-7; TRBD2 matches at 7 bases. V lost 8 bases to trimming and J lost 4 bases; unmatched junction nucleotides: 11. Germline V lookup: CDR1 MNHEY, CDR2 SMNVEV (reference sequence). The CDR3 is 14 residues long. CDR3 sequence: CASAPLYGGYEQYF. The CDR3 DNA reads TGTGCCAGCGCCCCCCTTTACGGGGGGTACGAGCAGTACTTC.